This T cell receptor beta chain derives from a study of T-cell memory formation after mild COVID-19. Whole-study findings and limits: There was a balanced CD4/CD8 profile in clones contracting day 15 to 85, and later expanders leaned CD4+.

TCRdb re-analysed the 5' RACE reads in MiXCR, keeping a single row per CDR3 protein. The sample holds about half a million distinct CDR3 sequences, roughly 18% seen once. A note on this clonotype: Its target is unknown.

This CDR3 is built from 13 residues. Trimming cost V 3 bases and J 3 bases, with 9 bases left between them. In germline, CDR1 is SQVTM, CDR2 ANQGSEA. The receptor was derived from an adult woman who had mild COVID-19 (a few samples of this study predate the infection). Cell type and time point are not known. Sequencing was done on a sample of PBMCs or a T cell subset sorted from them (not recorded which). The rearrangement uses TRBV29-1 and TRBJ2-1; D possibly corresponds to TRBD2 (6 bases). The CDR3 spells CSVDASVYNEQFF. The DNA for the CDR3 is TGCAGCGTTGATGCTAGCGTCTACAATGAGCAGTTCTTC.